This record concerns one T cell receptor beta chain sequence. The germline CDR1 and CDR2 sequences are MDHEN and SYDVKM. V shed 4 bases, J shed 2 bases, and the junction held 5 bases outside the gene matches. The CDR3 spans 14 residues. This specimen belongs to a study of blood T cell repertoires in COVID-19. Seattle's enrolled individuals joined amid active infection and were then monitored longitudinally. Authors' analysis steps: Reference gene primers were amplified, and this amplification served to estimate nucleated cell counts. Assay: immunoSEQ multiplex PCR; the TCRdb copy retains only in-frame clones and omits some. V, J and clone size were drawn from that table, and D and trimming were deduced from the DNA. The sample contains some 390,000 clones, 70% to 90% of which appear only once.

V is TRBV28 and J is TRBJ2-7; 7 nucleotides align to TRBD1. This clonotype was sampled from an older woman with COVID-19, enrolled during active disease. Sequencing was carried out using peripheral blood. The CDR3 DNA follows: TGTGCCAGCAGTTGGACAGGCCCTCCCTACGAGCAGTACTTC. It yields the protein CASSWTGPPYEQYF.